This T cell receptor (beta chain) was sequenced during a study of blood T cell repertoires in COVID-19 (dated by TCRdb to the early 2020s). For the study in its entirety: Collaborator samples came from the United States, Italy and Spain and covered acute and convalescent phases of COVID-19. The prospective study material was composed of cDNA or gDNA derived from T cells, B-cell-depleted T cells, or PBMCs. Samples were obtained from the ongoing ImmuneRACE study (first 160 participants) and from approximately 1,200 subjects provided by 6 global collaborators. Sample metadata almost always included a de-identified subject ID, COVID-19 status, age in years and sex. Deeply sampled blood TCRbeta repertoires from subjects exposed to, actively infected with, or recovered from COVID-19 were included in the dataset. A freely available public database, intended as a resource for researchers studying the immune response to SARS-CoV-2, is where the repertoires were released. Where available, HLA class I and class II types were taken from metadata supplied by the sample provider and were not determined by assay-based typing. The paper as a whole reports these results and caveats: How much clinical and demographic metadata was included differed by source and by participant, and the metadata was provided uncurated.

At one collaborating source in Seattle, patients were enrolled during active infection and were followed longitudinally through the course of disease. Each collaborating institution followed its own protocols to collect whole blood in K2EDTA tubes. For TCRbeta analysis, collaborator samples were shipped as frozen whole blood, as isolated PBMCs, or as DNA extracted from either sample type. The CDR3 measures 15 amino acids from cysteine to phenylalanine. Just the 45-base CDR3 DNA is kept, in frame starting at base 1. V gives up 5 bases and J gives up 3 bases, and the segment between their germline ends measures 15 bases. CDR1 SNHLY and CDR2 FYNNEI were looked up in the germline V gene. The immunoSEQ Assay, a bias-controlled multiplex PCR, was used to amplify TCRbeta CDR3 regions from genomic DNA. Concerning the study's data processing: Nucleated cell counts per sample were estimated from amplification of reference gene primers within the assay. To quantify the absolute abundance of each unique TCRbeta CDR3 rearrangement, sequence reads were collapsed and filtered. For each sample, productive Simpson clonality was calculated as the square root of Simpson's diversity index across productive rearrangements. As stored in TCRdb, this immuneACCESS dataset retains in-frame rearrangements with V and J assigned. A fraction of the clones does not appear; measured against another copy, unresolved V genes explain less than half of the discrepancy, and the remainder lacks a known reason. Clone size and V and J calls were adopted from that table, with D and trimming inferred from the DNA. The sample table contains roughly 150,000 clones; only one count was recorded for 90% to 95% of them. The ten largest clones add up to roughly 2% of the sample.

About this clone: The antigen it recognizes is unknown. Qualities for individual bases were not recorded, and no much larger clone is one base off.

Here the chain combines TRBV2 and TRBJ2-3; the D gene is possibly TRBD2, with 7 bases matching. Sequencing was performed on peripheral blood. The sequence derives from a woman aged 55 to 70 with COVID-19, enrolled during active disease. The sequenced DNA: TGTGCCAGCAGTTCTCGGCGGGGGCTTACAGATACGCAGTATTTT. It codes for CASSSRRGLTDTQYF. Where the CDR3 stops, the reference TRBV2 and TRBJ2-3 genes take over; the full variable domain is EPEVTQTPSHQVTQMGQEVILRCVPISNHLYFYWYRQILGQKVEFLVSFYNNEISEKSEIFDDQFSVERPDGSNFTLKIRSTKLEDSAMYFCASSSRRGLTDTQYFGPGTRLTVL.